This T cell receptor beta chain derives from a study of identical twins. Points from the study as a whole: The models systematically underestimated how much out-of-frame TCR alpha was shared in monozygotic twins. Weaker excess twin sharing was seen among beta out-of-frame sequences. Beta clonotypes that were abundant in cord blood contained fewer insertions, a pattern absent from memory repertoires.

TCRdb recomputed calls from the 5' RACE reads with MiXCR, one row per CDR3 protein. The data contain 400,000 to 500,000 distinct CDR3 sequences, approximately 17% of them singletons. V lost 2 bases, J lost 13 bases, and 6 bases stayed unmatched. Per germline, CDR1 MNHEY and CDR2 SVGAGI. This CDR3 has 12 amino acids. Details on this clonotype: The antigen is not known.

The source is a man aged 45-65 years in good health. The chain uses TRBV6-5 and TRBJ1-2, with TRBD1 matching over 8 bases. Material: naive T cells sorted from blood. The CDR3 is CASSYGQGAVTF. The CDR3 DNA follows: TGTGCCAGCAGTTACGGGCAGGGGGCGGTCACCTTC.